The rows below give T cell receptor beta chains drawn from one sample of a study of Ad26.COV2.S vaccination and SARS-CoV-2 variants. Produced via immunoSEQ multiplex PCR; TCRdb's table is partial and in-frame only. The data show nearly 400,000 clones, 75% to 90% seen once. Sequences were derived from peripheral blood, sampled in a trial of Ad26.COV2.S vaccine versus placebo. Every receptor here comes from a person aged 18 to 59 who received the Ad26.COV2.S COVID-19 vaccine or a placebo. The CDR3 runs from the conserved cysteine through the conserved F or W. D genes are given only for firm matches. Clone size is shown for a subset of rows, as once, few, many or a class of expanded clone.

j_call,clone_size,d_call,v_call,cdr3_aa,cdr3_nt
TRBJ2-7,once,-,TRBV7-8,CASSPLGGAEQYF,TGTGCCAGCAGCCCACTAGGAGGTGCCGAGCAGTACTTC
TRBJ2-2,-,-,TRBV18,CASSPPQDTGELFF,TGTGCCAGCTCACCACCACAGGACACCGGGGAGCTGTTTTTT
TRBJ2-7,-,-,TRBV4-1,CASSQGHYEQYF,TGCGCCAGCAGCCAAGGACACTACGAGCAGTACTTC
TRBJ2-1,once,TRBD2,TRBV3-1/TRBV3-2,CASSQDGAGTSPVVEQFF,TGTGCCAGCAGCCAAGATGGCGCCGGGACTAGCCCCGTTGTTGAGCAGTTCTTC
TRBJ1-3,-,-,TRBV29-1,CSAEQGADTIYF,TGCAGCGCCGAACAGGGAGCGGACACCATATATTTT
TRBJ2-7,-,TRBD2,TRBV29-1,CSVEDSGGREQYF,TGCAGCGTTGAAGATTCGGGAGGGAGGGAGCAGTACTTC
TRBJ1-2,-,-,TRBV19,CATEWGGNYGYTF,TGTGCCACCGAATGGGGGGGTAACTATGGCTACACCTTC
TRBJ2-3,-,-,TRBV4-1,CASTHGAGASTDTQYF,TGCGCCAGCACCCACGGGGCGGGGGCTAGCACAGATACGCAGTATTTT
TRBJ2-2,-,TRBD2,TRBV15,CATRLAGGPSTGELFF,TGTGCCACCAGGCTAGCGGGAGGGCCGAGCACCGGGGAGCTGTTTTTT
TRBJ2-3,-,-,TRBV5-1,CASSVDRLTDTQYF,TGCGCCAGCAGCGTTGACAGACTCACAGATACGCAGTATTTT
TRBJ2-3,-,TRBD2,TRBV11-1,CASRLGLAGSDTQYF,TGTGCCAGCAGGTTGGGACTAGCGGGATCAGATACGCAGTATTTT
TRBJ2-3,-,TRBD2,TRBV6-1,CASSEAATSGRYTQYF,TGTGCCAGCAGTGAAGCCGCGACTAGCGGGAGGTATACGCAGTATTTT
TRBJ1-5,-,-,TRBV9,CASSPSAWLGQPQHF,TGTGCCAGCAGCCCGTCTGCTTGGTTGGGGCAGCCCCAGCATTTT
TRBJ2-2,-,TRBD2,TRBV7-3,CASSPGSGANTGELFF,TGTGCCAGCAGCCCTGGTAGCGGGGCGAACACCGGGGAGCTGTTTTTT
TRBJ2-7,-,-,TRBV12-3/TRBV12-4,CASSTGRAYEQYF,TGTGCCAGCAGTACGGGACGGGCCTACGAGCAGTACTTC
TRBJ2-1,-,TRBD2,TRBV14,CASSPARSGRLYNEQFF,TGTGCCAGCAGCCCGGCCCGTAGCGGGAGGTTATACAATGAGCAGTTCTTC
TRBJ2-2,once,-,TRBV19,CASSMGPGELFF,TGTGCCAGTAGTATGGGTCCCGGGGAGCTGTTTTTT
TRBJ1-2,-,-,TRBV18,CASSPGPSYGYTF,TGTGCCAGCTCACCAGGGCCAAGCTATGGCTACACCTTC
TRBJ2-3,-,-,TRBV11-1,CASSLARSGEGTDTQYF,TGTGCCAGCAGCTTAGCGCGGTCGGGTGAGGGCACAGATACGCAGTATTTT
TRBJ2-4,-,-,TRBV30,CAWSGLAKNIQYF,TGTGCCTGGAGTGGTCTAGCCAAAAACATTCAGTACTTC
TRBJ2-5,once,TRBD1,TRBV7-6,CASSLAGTGDQTQYF,TGTGCCAGCAGCTTAGCCGGGACAGGGGACCAGACCCAGTACTTC
TRBJ1-2,-,-,TRBV2,CASSERGDGYTF,TGTGCCAGCAGTGAAAGGGGGGATGGCTACACCTTC
TRBJ1-5,-,-,TRBV28,CASSFNQPQHF,TGTGCCAGCAGCTTCAATCAGCCCCAGCATTTT
TRBJ1-4,-,TRBD1,TRBV4-2,CASSLGTGVKGNEKLFF,TGTGCCAGCAGCCTCGGGACAGGGGTTAAAGGGAATGAAAAACTGTTTTTT
TRBJ1-1,-,TRBD1,TRBV5-4,CASSSGQGRQGTEAFF,TGTGCCAGCAGCTCCGGACAGGGGCGACAAGGCACTGAAGCTTTCTTT
TRBJ2-3,-,TRBD2,TRBV27,CASWSGRQVDTQYF,TGTGCCAGTTGGAGCGGGAGACAGGTAGATACGCAGTATTTT
TRBJ1-3,-,-,TRBV11-3,CASSLAGGNTIYF,TGTGCCAGCAGCTTAGCTGGAGGGAACACCATATATTTT
TRBJ2-3,-,-,TRBV3-1/TRBV3-2,CASSQDLVVDTQYF,TGTGCCAGCAGCCAAGACTTGGTGGTAGATACGCAGTATTTT
TRBJ2-7,-,-,TRBV6-5,CASSPVGETKQYF,TGTGCCAGCAGCCCCGTGGGGGAAACTAAGCAGTACTTC
TRBJ2-2,-,TRBD1,TRBV2,CASSAQGAANTGELFF,TGTGCCAGCAGTGCGCAGGGGGCAGCGAACACCGGGGAGCTGTTTTTT
TRBJ1-1,once,-,TRBV5-1,CASSLSSTGLNTEAFF,TGCGCCAGCAGCTTGTCCAGCACAGGTTTGAACACTGAAGCTTTCTTT
TRBJ2-1,-,-,TRBV18,CASSPPGPSYNEQFF,TGTGCCAGCTCACCACCGGGCCCATCCTACAATGAGCAGTTCTTC
TRBJ2-1,once,TRBD2,TRBV24-1,CATSDLTGLAGERDEQFF,TGTGCCACCAGTGATTTGACCGGGCTAGCGGGAGAAAGGGACGAGCAGTTCTTC
TRBJ1-1,-,TRBD1,TRBV2,CASRNLASGGSAFF,TGTGCCAGCAGAAATCTAGCTTCAGGGGGGTCAGCTTTCTTT
TRBJ2-7,-,-,TRBV7-8,CASSGGTAPYEQYF,TGTGCCAGCAGCGGGGGGACAGCTCCCTACGAGCAGTACTTC
TRBJ2-5,-,TRBD2,TRBV11-3,CASSGGLARTLGTQYF,TGTGCCAGCAGCGGGGGACTAGCGAGGACATTGGGGACCCAGTACTTC
TRBJ2-7,-,-,TRBV12-3/TRBV12-4,CASSEGYVYEQYF,TGTGCCAGCAGTGAGGGATATGTCTACGAGCAGTACTTC
TRBJ2-2,once,-,TRBV7-8,CASSLGRGPRLGGELFF,TGTGCCAGCAGCTTAGGGAGGGGACCGCGACTTGGCGGGGAGCTGTTTTTT
TRBJ1-2,-,TRBD1,TRBV30,CAWSPTGGLGYTF,TGTGCCTGGAGTCCGACAGGGGGCCTTGGCTACACCTTC
TRBJ2-1,-,-,TRBV7-4,CASSLDERGDEQFF,TGTGCCAGCAGCTTGGACGAGCGAGGGGATGAGCAGTTCTTC
TRBJ1-5,-,-,TRBV6-5,CASWRGDQPQHF,TGTGCCAGCTGGAGGGGAGATCAGCCCCAGCATTTT
TRBJ1-5,-,-,TRBV7-8,CASSLAPDSNQPQHF,TGTGCCAGCAGCTTAGCGCCGGATAGCAATCAGCCCCAGCATTTT
TRBJ2-7,-,-,TRBV28,CASSLQGEQYF,TGTGCCAGCAGTTTACAGGGAGAGCAGTACTTC
TRBJ2-1,-,-,TRBV7-3,CASSLNTDWSGEQFF,TGTGCCAGCAGCCTAAATACGGACTGGTCGGGTGAGCAGTTCTTC
TRBJ2-2,-,TRBD2,TRBV11-3,CASSITSGRASGELFF,TGTGCCAGCAGCATAACTAGCGGGAGGGCCTCCGGGGAGCTGTTTTTT
TRBJ2-5,-,TRBD1,TRBV28,CASSLIPTRGRWQETQYF,TGTGCCAGCAGTTTGATCCCCACCAGGGGGCGGTGGCAAGAGACCCAGTACTTC
TRBJ2-7,-,TRBD2,TRBV4-1,CASSPRTLAGGSNYEQYF,TGCGCCAGCAGCCCACGTACCCTAGCGGGTGGCTCCAACTACGAGCAGTACTTC
TRBJ1-3,-,TRBD1,TRBV2,CASQGQTGNTIYF,TGTGCCAGCCAGGGACAGACTGGAAACACCATATATTTT
TRBJ2-2,-,TRBD1,TRBV19,CASSIGQGNTGELFF,TGTGCCAGTAGTATAGGACAGGGGAACACCGGGGAGCTGTTTTTT
TRBJ2-1,few,TRBD2,TRBV30,CAWGLAANEQFF,TGTGCCTGGGGACTAGCGGCCAATGAGCAGTTCTTC
TRBJ1-5,-,-,TRBV2,CASSEEMGNQPQHF,TGTGCCAGCAGTGAAGAGATGGGCAATCAGCCCCAGCATTTT
TRBJ2-3,-,TRBD2,TRBV9,CASSDSGATDTQYF,TGTGCCAGCAGCGACAGCGGGGCCACAGATACGCAGTATTTT
TRBJ2-7,-,-,TRBV9,CASSVGVSGTYEQYF,TGTGCCAGCAGCGTAGGCGTTAGCGGTACCTACGAGCAGTACTTC
TRBJ1-6,-,TRBD1,TRBV5-4,CASKIQGARNSPLHF,TGTGCCAGCAAGATACAGGGGGCTAGGAATTCACCCCTCCACTTT
TRBJ2-7,-,TRBD2,TRBV4-2,CASSHPQALAAPFSYEQYF,TGTGCCAGCAGCCACCCACAGGCACTAGCGGCCCCTTTCTCCTACGAGCAGTACTTC
TRBJ1-1,once,-,TRBV7-2,CASSLAVGGGETFF,TGTGCCAGCAGCTTAGCGGTAGGGGGGGGTGAGACTTTCTTT
TRBJ1-5,-,TRBD1,TRBV5-1,CASSPTGFGNQPQHF,TGCGCCAGCAGCCCGACAGGGTTCGGCAATCAGCCCCAGCATTTT
TRBJ1-3,-,-,TRBV7-9,CASSSQGSGNTIYF,TGTGCCAGCAGCTCACAAGGCTCTGGAAACACCATATATTTT